This TCR beta chain was found in a study of CD8 T cells in ankylosing spondylitis. This clonotype was detected many times. The CDR3 extends over 12 amino acids. The V end was cut by 5 bases, the J end by 10 bases, with 12 bases between. CDR1 and CDR2 (germline): LGHDT, YNNKEL (reference sequence). TCRdb re-derived calls from the 5' RACE reads in MiXCR, one entry per CDR3 protein. Of about 300,000 distinct CDR3 sequences detected, roughly 11% appear once; the ten largest clones hold about 10%. The chain combines TRBV3-1 with TRBJ1-5; D uncertain. Sequenced input: blood, either unsorted or a sorted T cell fraction (not recorded which). This clonotype originated in a female donor with ankylosing spondylitis or in good health (not recorded which). CDR3 in DNA: TGTGCCAGCAGCACCACCCGGGGACCCCAGCATTTT. Amino acids: CASSTTRGPQHF.